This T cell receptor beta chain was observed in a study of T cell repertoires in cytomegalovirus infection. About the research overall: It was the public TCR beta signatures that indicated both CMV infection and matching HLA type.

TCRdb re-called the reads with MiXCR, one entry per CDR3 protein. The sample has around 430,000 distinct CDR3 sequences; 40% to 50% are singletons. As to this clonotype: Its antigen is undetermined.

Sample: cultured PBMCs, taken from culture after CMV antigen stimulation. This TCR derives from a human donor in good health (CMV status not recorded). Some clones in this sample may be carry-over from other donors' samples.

The CDR3 DNA follows: TGTGCCAGCAGCCCCGGGGGGGCGGGGGCCGAGACCCAGTACTTC. Its translation is CASSPGGAGAETQYF. The chain joins TRBV7-2 to TRBJ2-5; 8 bases line up with TRBD2. The CDR3 totals 15 residues. Unmatched junction bases numbered 10, after V lost 5 bases and J lost 5 bases. Germline V gene sequence: CDR1 SGHTA, CDR2 FQGNSA.